This passage covers 30 T cell receptor beta chains from one sample sequenced in a study of siplizumab effects on memory and regulatory T cells. Sequencing was performed with immunoSEQ multiplex PCR; in TCRdb, only in-frame clones are kept and a portion is missing. This table holds tens of thousands of clones, around 96% found once. Sequenced material: naive CD8+ T cells sorted from blood. These receptors all stem from a human donor in good health.

The chain has TRBV7-3 and TRBJ2-1; tentatively, D is TRBD1 (6 bases). V gave up 2 bases and J gave up 5 bases, with 16 bases separating them. CDR3 length equals 16 residues. The germline V gene encodes CDR1 SGHTA and CDR2 FQGTGA. The CDR3 nucleotides read TGTGCCAGCAGCTTACTTGGCGCAGGGGTAGACAATGAGCAGTTCTTC. Amino acid sequence: CASSLLGAGVDNEQFF.

The V gene is TRBV6-1, the J gene TRBJ1-1; D is perhaps TRBD1 (5 bases). Germline CDR1 reads MNHNS; CDR2 reads SASEGT. CDR3 length: 12 residues. Here the CDR3 reads CATALGGTEAFF. CDR3 nucleotide sequence: TGTGCAACAGCCCTGGGGGGGACTGAAGCTTTCTTT.

This clone was detected once. V gene TRBV28 combines with J gene TRBJ2-4; a weak D match, TRBD2 (6 bases). Trimming took off 3 bases at V and 9 bases at J, with 12 bases between the two ends. Germline V gene data show CDR1 as MDHEN and CDR2 as SYDVKM. CDR3 length: 13 amino acids. The DNA of the CDR3 is TGTGCCAGCAGTTTGGGGGGTGACTCCATTCAGTACTTC. Its translation is CASSLGGDSIQYF. The whole variable domain, filled in from reference TRBV28 and TRBJ2-4, reads DVKVTQSSRYLVKRTGEKVFLECVQDMDHENMFWYRQDPGLGLRLIYFSYDVKMKEKGDIPEGYSVSREKKERFSLILESASTNQTSMYLCASSLGGDSIQYFGAGTRLSVL.

This clone was seen just once. V usage is TRBV13 and J usage is TRBJ2-7; D is undetermined. The CDR3 spans 12 residues. Germline V gene lookup returns CDR1 PRHDT and CDR2 FYEKMQ (reference sequence). Trimming left V 1 base short and J 2 bases short, with 3 bases between. CDR3 sequence reads: CASSLAAYEQYF. In nucleotides, the CDR3 is TGTGCCAGCAGCTTAGCCGCCTACGAGCAGTACTTC.

The chain links TRBV28 to TRBJ2-5; D is perhaps TRBD1 or TRBD2 (5 bases each). The V gene's germline CDR1 is MDHEN and CDR2 SYDVKM. The CDR3 is 12 residues long. The V end was cut by 6 bases, the J end by 5 bases, with 10 bases between. The CDR3 here is CASRRGSETQYF. CDR3 DNA: TGTGCCAGCAGGAGGGGTAGCGAGACCCAGTACTTC. The full variable domain, rest sourced from reference TRBV28 and TRBJ2-5, is DVKVTQSSRYLVKRTGEKVFLECVQDMDHENMFWYRQDPGLGLRLIYFSYDVKMKEKGDIPEGYSVSREKKERFSLILESASTNQTSMYLCASRRGSETQYFGPGTRLLVL.

The chain uses TRBV7-3 and TRBJ2-3, with TRBD2 as a possible D gene (5 bases). The CDR3 covers 14 residues. Trimming removed 5 bases at V and 5 bases at J, with 14 bases between. In germline, CDR1 is SGHTA, CDR2 FQGTGA. The CDR3: CASSPSPLGDTQYF. As DNA, the CDR3 is TGTGCCAGCAGCCCTAGCCCCCTTGGAGATACGCAGTATTTT. Full variable domain (outside the CDR3, taken from reference TRBV7-3 and TRBJ2-3): GAGVSQTPSNKVTEKGKYVELRCDPISGHTALYWYRQSLGQGPEFLIYFQGTGAADDSGLPNDRFFAVRPEGSVSTLKIQRTERGDSAVYLCASSPSPLGDTQYFGPGTRLTVL.

The chain employs TRBV13 and TRBJ2-7, with 9 bases lining up with TRBD1. V trimming: 5 bases; J trimming: 6 bases; junction bases outside the gene matches: 8. Per germline, CDR1 PRHDT and CDR2 FYEKMQ (reference sequence). The CDR3 loop spans 14 amino acids. This CDR3 reads CASSHRTGAGEQYF. The CDR3 region has the DNA TGTGCCAGCAGCCACCGGACAGGGGCAGGCGAGCAGTACTTC.

For this clone: A junction boundary mismatches the germline segment, possibly from a read error. Other DNA sequences in the same sample also yield this CDR3. This rearrangement joins TRBV19 to TRBJ1-1; D is uncertain. The CDR3 length is 12 residues. Germline V gene lookup returns CDR1 LNHDA and CDR2 SQIVND (reference sequence). CDR3 region: CASRIGNTEAFF. For the CDR3, the DNA is TGTGCCAGTAGAATAGGGAACACTGAAGCTTTCTTT.

The V call is TRBV10-2, the J call TRBJ1-1; D is uncertain. The germline gives CDR1 WSHSY, CDR2 SAAADI. V was cut by 3 bases and J by 2 bases, with 13 bases left in between. The CDR3 covers 15 residues. CDR3: CASSDPGRGNTEAFF. The CDR3 coding sequence is TGCGCCAGCAGTGATCCGGGGAGAGGAAACACTGAAGCTTTCTTT.

The chain combines TRBV20-1 with TRBJ1-2; D remains ambiguous. Trimming removed 1 base at V and 3 bases at J, with 3 bases between. From germline, CDR1 is DFQATT and CDR2 SNEGSKA (reference sequence). The CDR3 extends over 11 amino acids. The CDR3 DNA is TGCAGTGCTAGAGTGGACTATGGCTACACCTTC. The encoded protein is CSARVDYGYTF.

The chain employs TRBV27 and TRBJ2-3; TRBD2 matches 11 bases. Unmatched junction bases numbered 9, after V lost 7 bases and J lost 6 bases. The CDR3 extends over 15 amino acids. CDR1 is MNHEY, CDR2 SMNVEV, per germline (reference sequence). The CDR3 reads CASNLAGGPTDTQYF. The CDR3 DNA reads TGTGCCAGCAATCTAGCGGGGGGCCCCACGGATACGCAGTATTTT.

The chain recombines TRBV4-2 with TRBJ1-2; possible D gene TRBD1, 5 bases. The CDR3 loop spans 15 amino acids. V lost 1 base and J lost 3, with 12 bases in between. Germline-derived CDR1 and CDR2 are LGHNA and YNFKEQ. The DNA for the CDR3 is TGTGCCAGCAGCCAAGCTAACGACAGATACTATGGCTACACCTTC. Residues: CASSQANDRYYGYTF.

This clone was seen a single time. CDR3 sequence: CASSLAQGPQETQYF. The CDR3 coding sequence is TGTGCCAGCAGCTTAGCGCAAGGGCCCCAAGAGACCCAGTACTTC. This sequence joins TRBV7-9 and TRBJ2-5; D not resolved. The CDR3 totals 15 residues. Per germline, CDR1 SEHNR and CDR2 FQNEAQ (reference sequence). V shed 0 bases and J shed 1 base, with 9 bases lying between them.

V is TRBV12-5 and J is TRBJ1-1; no clear D gene. Trimming removed 1 base from V and 3 bases from J, with 9 bases in between. This CDR3 region has 14 residues. The germline gives CDR1 LGHNT, CDR2 FRNRAP. DNA for the CDR3: TGTGCTAGTGGTTTGGGTAGTGGGTACACTGAAGCTTTCTTT. Its protein is CASGLGSGYTEAFF.

V gene TRBV7-3 combines with J gene TRBJ2-7; D possibly matches TRBD1 or TRBD2 (6 bases each). There are 13 residues in the CDR3. Germline CDR1 is SGHTA and CDR2 is FQGTGA. V lost 4 bases to trimming and J lost 5 bases, with 12 bases between them. The CDR3 protein is CASSWAGGDEQYF. CDR3 DNA sequence: TGTGCCAGCAGCTGGGCCGGGGGCGACGAGCAGTACTTC.

The gene calls are TRBV7-9 and TRBJ1-4; perhaps TRBD1 as D (6 bases). Germline values: CDR1 SEHNR, CDR2 FQNEAQ (reference sequence). Trimming shortened V by 5 bases and J by 5 bases, and 12 bases separated the two germline ends. The CDR3 runs 14 residues. CDR3 DNA sequence: TGTGCCAGCAGCCCCAGGGGTCCGAATGAAAAACTGTTTTTT. Amino acids: CASSPRGPNEKLFF.

The CDR3 sequence: CASSLSYSNQPQHF. The CDR3 coding sequence is TGTGCCAGCAGTTTAAGTTATAGCAATCAGCCCCAGCATTTT. This rearrangement joins TRBV27 to TRBJ1-5; D uncertain. Deletions cut 2 bases from V and 0 bases from J, with 5 bases between. Germline V CDR1 and CDR2: MNHEY, SMNVEV (reference sequence). The CDR3 has 14 amino acids.

V is TRBV5-1 and J is TRBJ1-1; D is possibly TRBD1 (5 bases). CDR1 is SGHRS and CDR2 is YFSETQ in the germline V gene. The CDR3 length is 14 residues. Trimming removed 3 bases at V and 5 bases at J, with 14 bases between. The CDR3 region has the DNA TGCGCCAGCAGCTCCCCCGGCGGGGGAACTGAAGCTTTCTTT. Encoded protein: CASSSPGGGTEAFF.

J is TRBJ2-1 and V is TRBV4-3; 12 nucleotides align to TRBD2. V dropped 0 bases and J dropped 4; count of bases not matched to a gene: 7. The CDR3 contains 18 residues. Looked up from germline, CDR1 is LGHNA and CDR2 is YSLEER. The CDR3 DNA follows: TGCGCCAGCAGCCAAGATGCGCAACTAGCGGGGGGATACAATGAGCAGTTCTTC. This translates into CASSQDAQLAGGYNEQFF.

The V call is TRBV4-2, the J call TRBJ1-2; no clear D gene. The CDR3 is made up of 15 amino acids. Deletions cut 1 base from V and 5 bases from J, with 14 bases between. In germline, CDR1 is LGHNA, CDR2 YNFKEQ. The CDR3 here is CASSQVPKQEYGYTF. DNA of the CDR3: TGTGCCAGCAGCCAAGTGCCGAAGCAAGAGTATGGCTACACCTTC.

This clone was picked up one time. In DNA form, the CDR3 reads TGTGCCAGCAGAGAGACAGGTTTGAACACCGGGGAGCTGTTTTTT. Its protein is CASRETGLNTGELFF. The V gene is TRBV28, the J gene TRBJ2-2; maybe TRBD1 (6 bases). Germline V gene lookup returns CDR1 MDHEN and CDR2 SYDVKM. The ends were cut back, 6 bases at V and 1 base at J, with 12 bases in the middle. The CDR3 sequence is 15 residues long.

V and J are TRBV11-2 and TRBJ1-4; 8 nucleotides align to TRBD1. CDR1 and CDR2 (germline): SGHAT, FQNNGV. The CDR3 contains 17 residues. The trim removed 1 base at V and 8 bases at J, leaving 12 bases unmatched. This CDR3 reads CASSLGSQGARGEKLFF. The DNA of the CDR3 is TGTGCCAGCAGCTTAGGATCCCAGGGGGCTAGGGGGGAAAAACTGTTTTTT.

A single count supports this clone. The gene calls are TRBV6-1 and TRBJ1-2; D perhaps matches TRBD1 (6 bases). CDR1 and CDR2 (germline): MNHNS, SASEGT. The V end was cut by 6 bases, the J end by 5 bases, with 10 bases between. This CDR3 region has 12 residues. The DNA of the CDR3 is TGTGCCAGCAGGCGACAGGATTATGGCTACACCTTC. Translating gives CASRRQDYGYTF.

The chain is built from TRBV27 and TRBJ2-1; tentative D call: TRBD1 (7 bases). Germline V gene sequence: CDR1 MNHEY, CDR2 SMNVEV (reference sequence). CDR3 size: 15 residues. Trimming took off 5 bases at V and 4 bases at J, with 15 bases between the two ends. CDR3 DNA: TGTGCCAGCAGTCCAACAGGGGAGGCATACAATGAGCAGTTCTTC. Protein sequence: CASSPTGEAYNEQFF.

J is TRBJ1-4 and V is TRBV9; D is possibly TRBD1 (6 bases). Trimming left V 4 bases short and J 2 bases short, with 15 bases between. Germline-derived CDR1 and CDR2 are SGDLS and YYNGEE. The length of the CDR3 is 16 residues. CDR3 protein: CASSPPGAGTNEKLFF. The CDR3 DNA is TGTGCCAGCAGCCCTCCAGGGGCAGGGACTAATGAAAAACTGTTTTTT.

V and J are TRBV4-1 and TRBJ2-7, with TRBD1 identical over 7 bases. The CDR3 is 15 residues long. After removal of 0 bases from V and 3 bases from J, the junction contained 5 bases not matched to a gene. Germline-derived CDR1 and CDR2 are MGHRA and YSYEKL. The CDR3 nucleotides read TGCGCCAGCAGCCAAGATCAAGGGGGCGGCTACGAGCAGTACTTC. It translates to CASSQDQGGGYEQYF.

J is TRBJ2-2 and V is TRBV9; the D gene is possibly TRBD1 (5 bases). CDR3 length equals 14 residues. V lost 3 bases and J 1 base, leaving 7 bases between the germline ends. Germline values: CDR1 SGDLS, CDR2 YYNGEE. As DNA, the CDR3 is TGTGCCAGCAGCGCCGACAGGAACACCGGGGAGCTGTTTTTT. It yields the protein CASSADRNTGELFF. Combining the CDR3 with reference TRBV9 and TRBJ2-2 gives the whole variable domain DSGVTQTPKHLITATGQRVTLRCSPRSGDLSVYWYQQSLDQGLQFLIQYYNGEERAKGNILERFSAQQFPDLHSELNLSSLELGDSALYFCASSADRNTGELFFGEGSRLTVL.

Written as DNA, the CDR3 is TGTGCCAGCAGCTTAACTAGCGGGGGGGGCGAGCAGTACTTC. It is translated as CASSLTSGGGEQYF. The chain links TRBV7-2 to TRBJ2-7, with 13 bases lining up with TRBD2. V trimming: 2 bases; J trimming: 6 bases; junction bases outside the gene matches: 1. This CDR3 has 14 residues. Per germline, CDR1 SGHTA and CDR2 FQGNSA.

The chain combines TRBV7-9 with TRBJ1-5; D possibly corresponds to TRBD1 (5 bases). Germline CDR1 reads SEHNR; CDR2 reads FQNEAQ (reference sequence). Trimming shortened V by 1 base and J by 3 bases, and 7 bases separated the two germline ends. CDR3 length: 14 amino acids. The CDR3 region is CASSLGGDNQPQHF. Written as DNA, the CDR3 is TGTGCCAGCAGCTTAGGGGGGGACAATCAGCCCCAGCATTTT.

The chain carries TRBV6-5 and TRBJ2-1, with D possibly matching TRBD2 (5 bases). The CDR3 loop spans 16 amino acids. V lost 2 bases and J lost 2, with 13 bases in between. Germline V lookup: CDR1 MNHEY, CDR2 SVGAGI. Written as DNA, the CDR3 is TGTGCCAGCAGTTACCATTTAACCGGGACCTACAATGAGCAGTTCTTC. Protein sequence: CASSYHLTGTYNEQFF.